This passage covers 22 T cell receptor beta chains from one sample sequenced in a study of post-analysis software for immune sequencing data. General study results and limits: Five TRBV segments, including TRBV5-6, TRBV5-1 and TRBV20-1, were more frequent in patients than controls.

The antigens of these receptors remain unknown. Presence of unique molecular identifiers characterized the TCR beta cDNA libraries. Via MiXCR, TCRdb re-called the PCR reads, giving one row per CDR3 protein. The sample lists around 200,000 distinct CDR3 sequences; approximately 29% were seen once. The sequenced sample was blood. These receptors all stem from a girl aged 2 to 17 with multiple sclerosis.

The CDR3 region has the DNA TGCGCCAGCAGCCACGGAGGGAGCACTGAAGCTTTCTTT. Its translation is CASSHGGSTEAFF. V and J are TRBV5-1 and TRBJ1-1; D unclear. V dropped 4 bases and J dropped 4 bases, with 11 bases sitting between them. The CDR3 is 13 residues long. The germline V gene encodes CDR1 SGHRS and CDR2 YFSETQ. Combining the CDR3 with reference TRBV5-1 and TRBJ1-1 gives the whole variable domain KAGVTQTPRYLIKTRGQQVTLSCSPISGHRSVSWYQQTPGQGLQFLFEYFSETQRNKGNFPGRFSGRQFSNSRSEMNVSTLELGDSALYLCASSHGGSTEAFFGQGTRLTVV.

Ten or more counts support this clonotype. This chain links TRBV6-5 with TRBJ2-7, with D maybe TRBD2 (5 bases). The CDR3 consists of 15 residues. V dropped 1 base and J dropped 7 bases, with 17 bases sitting between them. Germline V CDR1 and CDR2: MNHEY, SVGAGI. Here the CDR3 reads CASSYFPPTRREQYF. Written as DNA, the CDR3 is TGTGCCAGCAGTTACTTTCCCCCAACCAGGAGGGAGCAGTACTTC.

V gene TRBV4-2 combines with J gene TRBJ1-1; D unclear. This CDR3 spans 14 amino acids. Germline CDR1 reads LGHNA; CDR2 reads YNFKEQ. Trimming shortened V by 4 bases and J by 5 bases, and 14 bases separated the two germline ends. The chain's CDR3 is CASSPFAGWTEAFF. CDR3 bases: TGTGCCAGCAGCCCCTTTGCAGGTTGGACTGAAGCTTTCTTT.

This clonotype showed up many times. This chain links TRBV28 with TRBJ2-7, with 9 bases aligning to TRBD1. The germline gives CDR1 MDHEN, CDR2 SYDVKM. The CDR3 sequence is 14 residues long. The J segment lost 3 bases and the V segment lost 2 bases, leaving 2 bases of the junction unmatched. CDR3 amino acids: CASSLPTGGYEQYF. The DNA of the CDR3 is TGTGCCAGCAGTTTACCGACAGGGGGCTACGAGCAGTACTTC.

This clonotype was observed at least ten times. This sequence joins TRBV7-8 and TRBJ2-5, with 8 bases fitting TRBD2. The CDR3 totals 16 residues. The V gene's germline CDR1 is SGHVS and CDR2 FQNEAQ. The junction had 7 bases not matched to a gene; V was cut back by 1 base and J by 3 bases. The CDR3 is CASSLGITSGKETQYF. The CDR3 bases are TGTGCCAGCAGCTTAGGAATTACTAGCGGAAAAGAGACCCAGTACTTC.

This clonotype was counted a few times. The chain links TRBV12-3 or TRBV12-4 to TRBJ1-5; 9 bases agree with TRBD1. There are 16 residues in the CDR3. The V gene end was trimmed by 6 bases and the J gene end by 1 base; junction bases not matched to a gene: 7. CDR3 sequence: CASSPGTGWSNQPQHF. CDR3 DNA sequence: TGTGCCAGCAGCCCCGGGACAGGGTGGAGCAATCAGCCCCAGCATTTT.

The sample holds a few counts of this clonotype. V gene TRBV20-1 combines with J gene TRBJ2-3, with 10 bases matching TRBD1. CDR1 and CDR2 from the germline V gene are DFQATT and SNEGSKA (reference sequence). This CDR3 comprises 14 residues. V shed 5 bases and J 4 bases; nucleotides not matched to a gene: 6. The DNA for the CDR3 is TGCAGTGCTCGAACGGACAGGGGGGCAGATACGCAGTATTTT. It specifies CSARTDRGADTQYF.

The rearrangement links TRBV20-1 to TRBJ2-4; TRBD2 might be the D (6 bases). The V gene's germline CDR1 is DFQATT and CDR2 SNEGSKA (reference sequence). This CDR3 is built from 14 residues. V was clipped by 7 bases and J by 0 bases, with 13 bases between them. The CDR3 sequence is CSVPRDLAKNIQYF. The CDR3 nucleotides read TGCAGTGTCCCCCGGGACTTAGCCAAAAACATTCAGTACTTC.

The rearrangement joins TRBV5-4 to TRBJ2-4, with a weak D call TRBD2 (6 bases). The J call is doubtful: the DNA matches TRBJ2-7 better. Per the germline V gene, CDR1 is SGHNT and CDR2 is YYREEE (reference sequence). The CDR3 consists of 16 residues. DNA for the CDR3: TGTGCCAGCAGCAGGAAAAGCGGGCGGTTCTCCTACGAGCAGTACTTC. Translation gives CASSRKSGRFSYEQYF.

This clonotype was picked up a small number of times. V is TRBV5-1 and J is TRBJ1-2; 8 bases are a match to TRBD1. Per the germline V gene, CDR1 is SGHRS and CDR2 is YFSETQ. V lost 0 bases to trimming and J lost 5 bases; unmatched junction nucleotides: 6. CDR3 length: 15 amino acids. The CDR3 region is CASSLGQGAGYGYTF. The CDR3 nucleotides read TGCGCCAGCAGCTTGGGGCAGGGGGCTGGGTATGGCTACACCTTC.

There are many counts of this clonotype. V usage is TRBV12-3 or TRBV12-4 and J usage is TRBJ1-5; possibly TRBD1 for D (6 bases). V was pared by 3 bases and J by 0 bases, with 12 bases between. The CDR3 runs 16 residues. CDR3 in DNA: TGTGCCAGCAGTTTGGAAGGGACAAATAGCAATCAGCCCCAGCATTTT. This codes for CASSLEGTNSNQPQHF.

In the case of this clonotype: A read error is possible here, since a much larger clone lies one base away. This chain joins TRBV29-1 and TRBJ2-5; 14 nucleotides line up with TRBD2. V dropped 6 bases and J dropped 11; count of bases not matched to a gene: 11. Per the germline V gene, CDR1 is SQVTM and CDR2 is ANQGSEA. CDR3 length: 14 amino acids. The CDR3 loop reads CSVAGTSGSYEQYF. The DNA of the CDR3 is TGCAGCGTCGCCGGGACTAGCGGGAGTTATGAGCAGTACTTC.

This clonotype has a count of ten or more. V usage is TRBV12-3 or TRBV12-4 and J usage is TRBJ1-6; TRBD1 is a possible D gene (6 bases). V lost 3 bases, J lost 2 bases, and 8 bases lay in between. This CDR3 is built from 15 residues. The CDR3 spells CASSFRGPYNSPLHF. The CDR3 region has the DNA TGTGCCAGCAGTTTCAGGGGCCCCTATAATTCACCCCTCCACTTT.

At least ten counts were recorded for this clonotype. This chain uses TRBV5-5 with TRBJ2-7; 8 nucleotides align to TRBD1. Germline loops: CDR1 SGHKS, CDR2 YYEKEE (reference sequence). The CDR3 contains 13 residues. V lost 4 bases, J lost 5 bases, and 5 bases stayed unmatched. CDR3 loop: CASSPRTGHEQYF. The CDR3 region has the DNA TGTGCCAGCAGCCCACGGACAGGGCACGAGCAGTACTTC.

V and J are TRBV10-1 and TRBJ2-6, with 12 bases fitting TRBD2. Trimming took 2 bases from V and 2 from J; bases not matched to a gene: 4. The germline V gene encodes CDR1 WNHNN and CDR2 SYGVQD (reference sequence). The CDR3 spans 18 residues. CDR3 in DNA: TGCGCCAGCAGTGAGGGGACTAGCGGGCGAACTGGGGCCAACGTCCTGACTTTC. As protein: CASSEGTSGRTGANVLTF.

The chain combines TRBV20-1 with TRBJ1-1; D is unresolved. V shed 0 bases and J shed 3 bases, with 2 bases lying between them. This CDR3 has 11 residues. CDR1 is DFQATT, CDR2 SNEGSKA, per germline (reference sequence). The CDR3 reads CSARDDTEAFF. The CDR3 region has the DNA TGCAGTGCTAGAGACGACACTGAAGCTTTCTTT.

This clonotype was found many times. The chain uses TRBV6-5 and TRBJ1-6; tentatively, D is TRBD1 (6 bases). The CDR3 has 16 amino acids. The ends were cut back, 5 bases at V and 2 bases at J, with 13 bases in the middle. CDR1 and CDR2 from the germline V gene are MNHEY and SVGAGI. The CDR3 sequence: CASSTRRTAYNSPLHF. The CDR3 DNA reads TGTGCCAGCAGTACTAGGAGGACAGCCTATAATTCACCCCTCCACTTT.

The chain links TRBV5-1 to TRBJ2-5; no firm D call. Germline CDR1 reads SGHRS; CDR2 reads YFSETQ. The CDR3 is 13 residues long. Trimming shortened V by 4 bases and J by 2 bases, and 9 bases separated the two germline ends. For the CDR3, the DNA is TGCGCCAGCAGCCGCGAATCGCAAGAGACCCAGTACTTC. It yields the protein CASSRESQETQYF.

This clonotype was recorded a few times. The rearrangement links TRBV5-4 to TRBJ1-2; TRBD1 matches at 7 bases. Germline V gene sequence: CDR1 SGHNT, CDR2 YYREEE (reference sequence). This CDR3 is built from 15 residues. Trimming took 4 bases from V and 6 from J; bases not matched to a gene: 12. The CDR3 here is CASSHATGWYDGYTF. In DNA form, the CDR3 reads TGTGCCAGCAGCCACGCGACAGGGTGGTACGATGGCTACACCTTC.

J is TRBJ1-2 and V is TRBV6-1; 7 nucleotides match TRBD1. The V and J ends lost 1 base and 4 bases, in that order; junction bases with no gene match: 6. Germline V gene data show CDR1 as MNHNS and CDR2 as SASEGT. This CDR3 contains 15 residues. CDR3 loop: CASSEVGTERYGYTF. The CDR3 nucleotides read TGTGCCAGCAGTGAAGTGGGGACAGAACGCTATGGCTACACCTTC.

The chain recombines TRBV5-1 with TRBJ1-6, with D possibly matching TRBD1 (5 bases). This CDR3 has 17 amino acids. The V and J ends lost 0 bases and 8 bases respectively, with 18 bases between them. The V gene's germline CDR1 is SGHRS and CDR2 YFSETQ. As DNA, the CDR3 is TGCGCCAGCAGCTTGGCGGGGACTTCGAAAAAGGATTCACCCCTCCACTTT. Its translation: CASSLAGTSKKDSPLHF.

As to this clonotype: A much larger clone lies one base from this, so it may be a read error. This chain connects TRBV7-8 to TRBJ2-5; perhaps TRBD2 as D (5 bases). Gene TRBJ2-7 matches the end of the DNA better, so the J call may be wrong. This CDR3 region has 9 residues. Looked up from germline, CDR1 is SGHVS and CDR2 is FQNEAQ. The CDR3 reads CTSGDEQYF. DNA of the CDR3: TGTACCAGCGGAGACGAGCAGTACTTC.